The 27 T cell receptor beta chains below all came from one sample that was sequenced in a study of blood T cell repertoires in COVID-19. Data came from immunoSEQ multiplex PCR; TCRdb stores just in-frame clones and leaves some out. The sample has about 42,000 clones, around four fifths seen once. The sequenced sample consisted of peripheral blood. These receptors all come from a human donor in a cohort sampled during active COVID-19.

This clone appeared a few times. V gene TRBV7-8 combines with J gene TRBJ2-1; TRBD1 is a possible D gene (6 bases). CDR3 size: 15 residues. CDR1 SGHVS and CDR2 FQNEAQ come from the germline V gene. V lost 1 base and J lost 3, with 10 bases in between. The CDR3 DNA reads TGTGCCAGCAGCTTAGGAACAGGGTTCTACAATGAGCAGTTCTTC. Protein product: CASSLGTGFYNEQFF.

The chain couples TRBV6-5 to TRBJ1-3, with D maybe TRBD1 (5 bases). V shed 0 bases and J shed 9 bases, with 6 bases lying between them. The germline gives CDR1 MNHEY, CDR2 SVGAGI. The CDR3 runs to 12 residues. In DNA form, the CDR3 reads TGTGCCAGCAGTTACTCGGGGGGCACCATATATTTT. It specifies CASSYSGGTIYF.

V and J are TRBV25-1 and TRBJ2-5, with D perhaps matching TRBD2 (5 bases). Trimming took 3 bases from V and 7 from J, leaving 15 bases between them. CDR3 length equals 14 residues. CDR1 is MGHDK, CDR2 SYGVNS, per germline. This CDR3 reads CASSDIREVGTQYF. The CDR3 nucleotides read TGTGCCAGCAGTGATATCCGGGAAGTCGGGACCCAGTACTTC.

The chain links TRBV5-1 to TRBJ2-2; tentative D call: TRBD1 (6 bases). The CDR3 loop spans 14 amino acids. The germline V gene encodes CDR1 SGHRS and CDR2 YFSETQ. V was shortened by 7 bases and J by 4 bases, with 14 bases between the two germline ends. CDR3 sequence (DNA): TGCGCCAGCGGAACAGGGTCGGGCACCGGGGAGCTGTTTTTT. Translation: CASGTGSGTGELFF.

The gene calls are TRBV28 and TRBJ2-1, with 8 positions matching TRBD2. CDR1 is MDHEN and CDR2 is SYDVKM in the germline V gene. The CDR3 contains 12 residues. V lost 8 bases, J lost 4 bases, and 1 base stayed unmatched. The DNA for the CDR3 is TGTGCCAGCCAGCGGGGGTACAATGAGCAGTTCTTC. This translates into CASQRGYNEQFF.

The rearrangement links TRBV10-2 to TRBJ2-7; D is possibly TRBD1 (6 bases). The CDR3 totals 13 residues. Trimming removed 5 bases from V and 1 base from J, with 9 bases in between. CDR1 and CDR2 (germline): WSHSY, SAAADI. The CDR3: CASSPGQSYEQYF. CDR3 DNA: TGCGCCAGCAGTCCTGGACAGTCCTACGAGCAGTACTTC.

Notes on this clone: The germline gene is not matched at one end of the junction; a read error may be the cause. V and J are TRBV18 and TRBJ2-1; the match to TRBD2 covers 12 bases. The germline CDR1 and CDR2 sequences are KGHSH and LQKENI. The CDR3 is 14 residues long. CDR3 residues: CASAHPSSGGASVF. DNA of the CDR3: TGTGCCAGCGCACACCCTTCTAGCGGGGGGGCCTCAGTCTTC.

This chain uses TRBV5-6 with TRBJ2-5; D remains unclear. The length of the CDR3 is 13 residues. Trimming took 3 bases from V and 7 from J, leaving 13 bases between them. CDR1 and CDR2 (germline): SGHDT, YYEEEE. CDR3 loop: CASSSKTPGTQYF. As DNA, the CDR3 is TGTGCCAGCAGCTCAAAAACCCCCGGGACCCAGTACTTC.

The chain is built from TRBV29-1 and TRBJ2-7, with 7 bases aligning to TRBD2. Germline CDR1 reads SQVTM; CDR2 reads ANQGSEA. CDR3 length: 13 residues. The trim removed 7 bases at V and 2 bases at J, leaving 8 bases unmatched. The CDR3 is CSARPGGTYEQYF. CDR3 bases: TGCAGCGCCCGGCCCGGGGGGACCTACGAGCAGTACTTC.

This clone occurred a few times. The V gene is TRBV7-2, the J gene TRBJ2-1; 12 nucleotides agree with TRBD2. This CDR3 has 15 residues. Germline loops: CDR1 SGHTA, CDR2 FQGNSA. V was pared by 3 bases and J by 5 bases, with 2 bases of the junction left unmatched. The chain's CDR3 is CASSLTSGGHNEQFF. CDR3 sequence (DNA): TGTGCCAGCAGCTTGACTAGCGGGGGACACAATGAGCAGTTCTTC.

This chain uses TRBV2 with TRBJ2-3; 8 bases match TRBD2. Germline loops: CDR1 SNHLY, CDR2 FYNNEI. The CDR3 is made up of 15 amino acids. Trimming took 3 bases from V and 9 from J; bases not matched to a gene: 11. CDR3 in amino acids: CASSDTGGGAGTQYF. CDR3 DNA sequence: TGTGCCAGCAGTGATACGGGGGGGGGAGCTGGGACGCAGTATTTT.

This sequence joins TRBV12-3 or TRBV12-4 and TRBJ1-2; a weak D match, TRBD1 (6 bases). V lost 4 bases to trimming and J lost 8 bases, with 14 bases between them. The CDR3 runs to 13 residues. The CDR3 spells CASSSDTGLGYTF. The DNA of the CDR3 is TGTGCCAGCAGTTCCGATACAGGGTTGGGCTACACCTTC.

This clone is a singleton in its sample. This chain uses TRBV27 with TRBJ1-2, with D possibly TRBD1 on 5 matching bases. From germline, CDR1 is MNHEY and CDR2 SMNVEV (reference sequence). The CDR3 is 16 residues long. V was cut by 0 bases and J by 2 bases, with 13 bases left in between. The CDR3 DNA reads as TGTGCCAGCAGTTTATCGTACCTTGCAGGGAACTATGGCTACACCTTC. Encoded protein: CASSLSYLAGNYGYTF.

The chain links TRBV2 to TRBJ1-2, with D maybe TRBD1 (5 bases). The CDR3 extends over 12 amino acids. Germline V gene data show CDR1 as SNHLY and CDR2 as FYNNEI. V was shortened by 5 bases and J by 4 bases, with 8 bases between the two germline ends. The CDR3 sequence: CASSSGFYGYTF. The CDR3 DNA reads TGTGCCAGCAGTTCAGGGTTCTATGGCTACACCTTC.

Comment on this clone: The junction departs from the called germline gene at one end, perhaps through a read error. This chain uses TRBV10-3 with TRBJ1-2; 11 nucleotides align to TRBD1. Per the germline V gene, CDR1 is ENHRY and CDR2 is SYGVKD. The CDR3 consists of 16 residues. CDR3 nucleotides: TGTGCCATCAATGAGGGACAGGGGGACGTTAACTATGGCTACACCTTC. Protein product: CAINEGQGDVNYGYTF.

The CDR3 nucleotides are TGCGCCAGCAGCCAAGATCTTAGTCTAGCGGGGGCCAAAAACATTCAGTACTTC. Amino acid sequence: CASSQDLSLAGAKNIQYF. The rearrangement uses TRBV4-1 and TRBJ2-4; 9 positions agree with TRBD2. Germline values: CDR1 MGHRA, CDR2 YSYEKL. This CDR3 spans 18 amino acids. V was clipped by 0 bases and J by 1 base; unmatched bases: 7.

This chain connects TRBV24-1 to TRBJ1-2; a weak D match, TRBD1 (6 bases). V was shortened by 3 bases and J by 4 bases, with 11 bases between the two germline ends. The CDR3 totals 14 residues. Germline V gives CDR1 KGHDR, CDR2 SFDVKD. This chain's CDR3 is CATSDRDNLYGYTF. The CDR3 DNA sequence: TGTGCCACCAGTGATCGGGACAACCTCTATGGCTACACCTTC.

The CDR3 region is CASSLDQGTTEAFF. In DNA form, the CDR3 reads TGCGCCAGCAGCTTGGATCAGGGGACGACTGAAGCTTTCTTT. The J gene is TRBJ1-1, the V gene TRBV5-1; D possibly corresponds to TRBD1 (6 bases). The CDR3 is made up of 14 amino acids. The V end was cut by 0 bases, the J end by 5 bases, with 11 bases between. In germline, CDR1 is SGHRS, CDR2 YFSETQ.

V and J are TRBV11-1 and TRBJ1-1, with a tentative D call TRBD1 (6 bases). CDR3 size: 13 residues. Germline V lookup: CDR1 SGHAT, CDR2 FQDESV (reference sequence). V dropped 4 bases and J dropped 5 bases, with 11 bases sitting between them. The CDR3 protein is CASSSEGETEAFF. CDR3 DNA sequence: TGTGCCAGCAGCTCCGAGGGGGAAACTGAAGCTTTCTTT.

J is TRBJ2-5 and V is TRBV5-5, with unresolved D. Trimming pared 1 base from V and 5 bases from J, leaving 15 bases between. Germline V gene lookup returns CDR1 SGHKS and CDR2 YYEKEE (reference sequence). The CDR3 extends over 15 amino acids. The CDR3 nucleotides are TGTGCCAGCAGCTTGTACAGTTTAGGTCAGGAGACCCAGTACTTC. Encoded protein: CASSLYSLGQETQYF.

The chain combines TRBV5-1 with TRBJ1-2; D might be TRBD1 (5 bases). The CDR3 is made up of 14 amino acids. V lost 4 bases, J lost 2 bases, and 12 bases lay in between. Per the germline V gene, CDR1 is SGHRS and CDR2 is YFSETQ. CDR3 loop: CASSPTAGNYGYTF. For the CDR3, the DNA is TGCGCCAGCAGCCCTACGGCAGGGAACTATGGCTACACCTTC.

This clone was picked up a small number of times. The V gene is TRBV19, the J gene TRBJ1-1; 8 nucleotides align to TRBD1. The CDR3 is made up of 14 amino acids. Germline V gene lookup returns CDR1 LNHDA and CDR2 SQIVND (reference sequence). J was trimmed by 4 bases and V by 7 bases; bases with no gene match: 8. The CDR3 is CASKSQTGGTEAFF. As DNA, the CDR3 is TGTGCCAGTAAATCCCAAACAGGGGGCACTGAAGCTTTCTTT.

The V gene is TRBV6-5, the J gene TRBJ2-7, with D tentatively TRBD1 (6 bases). Trimming removed 0 bases from V and 5 bases from J, with 11 bases in between. Germline V gene lookup returns CDR1 MNHEY and CDR2 SVGAGI. There are 14 residues in the CDR3. In nucleotides, the CDR3 is TGTGCCAGCAGTTACTCTTACAGGGCCCACGAGCAGTACGTC. This codes for CASSYSYRAHEQYV.

This clone was seen once. The chain couples TRBV2 to TRBJ2-3, with 11 bases aligning to TRBD2. The ends lost 6 bases at V and 2 bases at J; junction bases unmatched: 16. The CDR3 extends over 19 amino acids. The germline CDR1 and CDR2 sequences are SNHLY and FYNNEI. As DNA, the CDR3 is TGTGCCAGCAGGACCGGACTAGCGGGCTGGTCCGGCGACACAGATACGCAGTATTTT. It translates to CASRTGLAGWSGDTDTQYF.

The chain links TRBV6-5 to TRBJ2-2; D possibly corresponds to TRBD2 (6 bases). CDR3 length equals 15 residues. Trimming took 2 bases from V and 3 from J, leaving 10 bases between them. Germline lookup yields CDR1 MNHEY and CDR2 SVGAGI. The CDR3 DNA reads TGTGCCAGCAGTTACACTTCGGGGGACACCGGGGAGCTGTTTTTT. Its translation is CASSYTSGDTGELFF.

The rearrangement joins TRBV20-1 to TRBJ1-2; 9 bases align to TRBD1. Per the germline V gene, CDR1 is DFQATT and CDR2 is SNEGSKA (reference sequence). The CDR3 has 11 residues. The trim removed 6 bases at V and 8 bases at J, leaving 4 bases unmatched. CDR3 sequence (DNA): TGCAGTGCCCGACAGGGGGAGGGCTACACCTTC. Translating it yields CSARQGEGYTF.

This sequence joins TRBV10-3 and TRBJ2-3; 8 bases line up with TRBD2. The J segment lost 3 bases and the V segment lost 11 bases, leaving 10 bases of the junction unmatched. The CDR3 runs to 14 residues. The V gene's germline CDR1 is ENHRY and CDR2 SYGVKD. The DNA for the CDR3 is TGTGCCGGTCGGGAGGGATTGTCGACAGATACGCAGTATTTT. Protein sequence: CAGREGLSTDTQYF.